This T cell receptor (beta chain) is drawn from a study of shared clonotypes between healthy human individuals. The V and J ends lost 0 bases and 7 bases respectively, with 10 bases between them. Germline V lookup: CDR1 SGHDT, CDR2 YYEEEE. The CDR3 has 13 residues. Assay used: immunoSEQ multiplex PCR; TCRdb lists only in-frame clones, some missing. The sample holds a few million clones; approximately 95% are singletons and the top ten take 0.39%. This clone was observed a single time. The J gene is TRBJ1-2, the V gene TRBV5-6; D not resolved. The source material was naive CD4+ T cells from PBMCs. As for subset: CD45RA+ positively selected. This TCR came from a man younger than 30 in good health. Some clones in this sample may be carry-over from other donors' samples. CDR3 in DNA: TGTGCCAGCAGCTTGGCGTATAACAGTGGCTACACCTTC. Its protein product is CASSLAYNSGYTF.